The next 17 T cell receptor beta chains were all read from a single sample in a study of shared clonotypes between healthy human individuals. Generated by immunoSEQ multiplex PCR, the TCRdb table keeps only in-frame clones and is missing some. The table lists about 2 million clones, about 94% of them singletons. Terminally differentiated effector memory CD45RA+ cells were left out of the naive CD8 fraction, which was CD45RO-negative and positively selected for CCR7. Sequencing was performed on naive CD8+ T cells sorted from blood. These receptors all come from a man aged 18-30 years in good health.

Comments on this clone: Other DNA sequences within the sample encode an identical CDR3. The chain combines TRBV2 with TRBJ2-7, with a weak D call TRBD1 (5 bases). The CDR3 is made up of 13 amino acids. CDR1 and CDR2 (germline): SNHLY, FYNNEI. V was cut by 5 bases and J by 0 bases, with 8 bases left in between. The CDR3 region is CASSPGISYEQYF. CDR3 coding DNA: TGTGCCAGCAGTCCAGGGATCTCCTACGAGCAGTACTTC. Full variable domain (rest looked up from reference TRBV2 and TRBJ2-7): EPEVTQTPSHQVTQMGQEVILRCVPISNHLYFYWYRQILGQKVEFLVSFYNNEISEKSEIFDDQFSVERPDGSNFTLKIRSTKLEDSAMYFCASSPGISYEQYFGPGTRLTVT.

This chain links TRBV13 with TRBJ2-1; TRBD1 matches 12 bases. V lost 5 bases to trimming and J lost 6 bases; unmatched junction nucleotides: 5. The length of the CDR3 is 15 residues. Germline CDR1 is PRHDT and CDR2 is FYEKMQ (reference sequence). CDR3 sequence reads: CASSPRDRGPNEQFF. CDR3 coding DNA: TGTGCCAGCAGCCCCCGGGACAGGGGGCCCAATGAGCAGTTCTTC.

V is TRBV5-6 and J is TRBJ2-2; 14 bases agree with TRBD2. Germline assignment: CDR1 SGHDT and CDR2 YYEEEE. Losses at the gene ends were 3 bases for V and 6 bases for J; bases not matched to a gene: 7. This CDR3 contains 17 residues. CDR3 nucleotides: TGTGCCAGCAGCTCCGGGACTAGCGGGAGTGTAGCCGGGGAGCTGTTTTTT. It translates to CASSSGTSGSVAGELFF.

This clone was detected once. This rearrangement joins TRBV20-1 to TRBJ1-1; D remains unclear. Germline CDR1 is DFQATT and CDR2 is SNEGSKA (reference sequence). V lost 6 bases to trimming and J lost 4 bases, with 9 bases between them. This CDR3 has 11 amino acids. DNA of the CDR3: TGCAGTGCCATCCAAGTCACTGAAGCTTTCTTT. Amino acid sequence: CSAIQVTEAFF.

A single count supports this clone. V and J are TRBV5-6 and TRBJ2-7; 9 bases match TRBD1. The trim removed 4 bases at V and 2 bases at J, leaving 10 bases unmatched. Germline CDR1 and CDR2: SGHDT and YYEEEE. The CDR3 runs to 16 residues. The CDR3: CASSETGTGITYEQYF. For the CDR3, the DNA is TGTGCCAGCAGCGAAACCGGGACAGGGATTACCTACGAGCAGTACTTC.

The chain uses TRBV28 and TRBJ2-7; TRBD1 matches 7 bases. Germline CDR1 and CDR2: MDHEN and SYDVKM. With V trimmed by 7 bases and J by 0 bases, 3 bases remained unmatched. The CDR3 contains 13 residues. Here the CDR3 DNA reads TGTGCCAGCACTGGGACAGACTCCTACGAGCAGTACTTC. This sequence encodes CASTGTDSYEQYF.

The chain carries TRBV4-1 and TRBJ2-5, with 8 nucleotides matching TRBD2. The junction had 7 bases not matched to a gene; V was cut back by 1 base and J by 3 bases. The CDR3 runs to 16 residues. Per the germline V gene, CDR1 is MGHRA and CDR2 is YSYEKL. This CDR3 is CASSQAPLLAEETQYF. CDR3 sequence (DNA): TGCGCCAGCAGCCAAGCGCCTTTACTAGCGGAAGAGACCCAGTACTTC.

The chain is built from TRBV13 and TRBJ2-5; perhaps D is TRBD1 or TRBD2 (5 bases each). The CDR3 sequence is 13 residues long. V dropped 1 base and J dropped 5 bases, with 8 bases sitting between them. Germline V gene data show CDR1 as PRHDT and CDR2 as FYEKMQ (reference sequence). This CDR3 is CASSLAGTETQYF. The CDR3 DNA sequence: TGTGCCAGCAGCTTAGCCGGGACGGAGACCCAGTACTTC.

The V gene is TRBV28, the J gene TRBJ1-1; TRBD1 aligns across 7 bases. V lost 7 bases, J lost 0 bases, and 11 bases stayed unmatched. The CDR3 spans 16 residues. Germline-derived CDR1 and CDR2 are MDHEN and SYDVKM. DNA for the CDR3: TGTGCCAGCACCTCGACAGGGACCAACATGAACACTGAAGCTTTCTTT. Amino acid sequence: CASTSTGTNMNTEAFF.

The chain carries TRBV6-5 and TRBJ2-5, with TRBD2 matching over 7 bases. This CDR3 contains 15 residues. Looked up from germline, CDR1 is MNHEY and CDR2 is SVGAGI. The V and J ends lost 0 bases and 5 bases, in that order; junction bases with no gene match: 6. The CDR3 DNA sequence: TGTGCCAGCAGTTACTCGAGCGGGACTGGGGAGACCCAGTACTTC. This translates into CASSYSSGTGETQYF.

The V call is TRBV6-1, the J call TRBJ1-1, with D uncertain. The CDR3 sequence is 17 residues long. Between the trimmed V and J ends, which lost 2 bases and 4 bases, there was a span of 20 bases. Germline assignment: CDR1 MNHNS and CDR2 SASEGT. CDR3 protein: CASSEFWTITTVTEAFF. The CDR3 bases are TGTGCCAGCAGTGAATTTTGGACCATTACTACGGTCACTGAAGCTTTCTTT.

The rearrangement links TRBV27 to TRBJ2-7; 8 positions match TRBD1. The CDR3 sequence is 14 residues long. CDR1 is MNHEY, CDR2 SMNVEV, per germline (reference sequence). J lost 12 bases, V lost 6 bases, and 16 bases had no gene match. CDR3 in DNA: TGTGCCAGCAGCTCGACAGGGGAAGGCGGTTTTCTGTACTTC. It translates to CASSSTGEGGFLYF.

The chain couples TRBV19 to TRBJ2-1, with D possibly matching TRBD2 (5 bases). This CDR3 region has 15 residues. V lost 3 bases to trimming and J lost 7 bases, with 16 bases between them. Germline lookup yields CDR1 LNHDA and CDR2 SQIVND (reference sequence). The CDR3 is CASSISVEGMNEQFF. The DNA of the CDR3 is TGTGCCAGTAGTATCAGCGTAGAGGGTATGAATGAGCAGTTCTTC.

The CDR3 region has the DNA TGTGCCAGCAGTGGCTGGGGGGGGGAGACCCAGTACTTC. Its translation: CASSGWGGETQYF. The V call is TRBV25-1, the J call TRBJ2-5; TRBD2 agrees at 7 bases. Per germline, CDR1 MGHDK and CDR2 SYGVNS. The CDR3 sequence is 13 residues long. With V trimmed by 4 bases and J by 5 bases, 4 bases remained unmatched.

The rearrangement joins TRBV5-4 to TRBJ1-2; D is undetermined. Trimming stripped 3 bases from V and 1 base from J, with 13 bases between. Germline CDR1 and CDR2: SGHNT and YYREEE (reference sequence). The CDR3 length is 15 residues. The CDR3 loop reads CASSSDVPVNYGYTF. The CDR3 DNA sequence: TGTGCCAGCAGCTCGGACGTCCCAGTTAACTATGGCTACACCTTC. Using reference TRBV5-4 and TRBJ1-2 for the parts outside the CDR3, the full variable domain is ETGVTQSPTHLIKTRGQQVTLRCSSQSGHNTVSWYQQALGQGPQFIFQYYREEENGRGNFPPRFSGLQFPNYSSELNVNALELDDSALYLCASSSDVPVNYGYTFGSGTRLTVV.

V usage is TRBV6-1 and J usage is TRBJ1-5, with 9 bases that match TRBD1. V dropped 3 bases and J dropped 2; count of bases not matched to a gene: 8. The CDR3 is made up of 17 amino acids. Germline CDR1 and CDR2: MNHNS and SASEGT. DNA for the CDR3: TGTGCCAGCAGTGATCCGGGACAGGGAGCGGGCAATCAGCCCCAGCATTTT. Translated: CASSDPGQGAGNQPQHF.

The rearrangement joins TRBV6-5 to TRBJ2-7; D is undetermined. There are 13 residues in the CDR3. Trimming took 0 bases from V and 5 from J, leaving 8 bases between them. Germline-derived CDR1 and CDR2 are MNHEY and SVGAGI. The CDR3 nucleotides are TGTGCCAGCAGTTACTCCCTCTGGGACGAGCAGTACTTC. Residues: CASSYSLWDEQYF.